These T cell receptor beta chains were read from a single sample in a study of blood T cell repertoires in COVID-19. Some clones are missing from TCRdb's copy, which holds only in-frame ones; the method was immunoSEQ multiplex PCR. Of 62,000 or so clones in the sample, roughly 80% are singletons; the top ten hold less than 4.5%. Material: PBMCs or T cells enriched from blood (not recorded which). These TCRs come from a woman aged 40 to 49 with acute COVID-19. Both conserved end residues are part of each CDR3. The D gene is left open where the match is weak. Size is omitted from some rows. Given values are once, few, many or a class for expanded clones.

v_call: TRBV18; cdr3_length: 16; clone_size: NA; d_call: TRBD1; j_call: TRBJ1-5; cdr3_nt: TGTGCCAGCTCACCTACCGTGACAGGGCGGGATCAGCCCCAGCATTTT; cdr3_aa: CASSPTVTGRDQPQHF
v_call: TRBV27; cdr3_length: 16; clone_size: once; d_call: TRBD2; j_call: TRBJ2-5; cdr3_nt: TGTGCCAGCAGTTTATTGTTGGGGACTAGCAGTGAGACCCAGTACTTC; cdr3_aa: CASSLLLGTSSETQYF
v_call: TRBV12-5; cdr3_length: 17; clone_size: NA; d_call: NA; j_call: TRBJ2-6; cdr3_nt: TGTGCTAGTGGTTTGTCTCTGGGGAGGTCTGGGGCCAACGTCCTGACTTTC; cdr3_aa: CASGLSLGRSGANVLTF
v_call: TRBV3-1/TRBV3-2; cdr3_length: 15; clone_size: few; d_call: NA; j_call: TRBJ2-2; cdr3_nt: TGTGCCAGCAGCCAAGATGGGGCGAGCACCGGGGAGCTGTTTTTT; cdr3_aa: CASSQDGASTGELFF
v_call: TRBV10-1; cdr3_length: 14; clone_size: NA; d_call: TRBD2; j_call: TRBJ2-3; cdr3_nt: TGCGCCAGCAGTAGGACTAGCCCGACAGATACACAGTATTTT; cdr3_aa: CASSRTSPTDTQYF
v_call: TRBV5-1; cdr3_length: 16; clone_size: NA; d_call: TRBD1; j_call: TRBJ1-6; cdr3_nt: TGCGCCAGCAGCTCCATACCGGACAGGGGAAATTCACCCCTCCACTTT; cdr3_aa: CASSSIPDRGNSPLHF
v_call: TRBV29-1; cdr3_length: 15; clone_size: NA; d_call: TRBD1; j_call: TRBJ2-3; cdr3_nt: TGCAGCGTTGCGGGACAGGGGGCGCGGATAGATACGCAGTATTTT; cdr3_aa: CSVAGQGARIDTQYF
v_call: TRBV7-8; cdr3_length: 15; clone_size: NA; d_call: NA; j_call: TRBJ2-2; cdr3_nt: TGTGCCAGCAGCTTAGTGCTCGCAGGCATCGGGGAGCTGTTTTTT; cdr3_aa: CASSLVLAGIGELFF
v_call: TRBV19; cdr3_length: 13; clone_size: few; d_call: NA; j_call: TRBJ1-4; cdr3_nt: TGTGCCAGTAGTACAGGGGATCGAGAAAAACTGTTTTTT; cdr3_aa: CASSTGDREKLFF
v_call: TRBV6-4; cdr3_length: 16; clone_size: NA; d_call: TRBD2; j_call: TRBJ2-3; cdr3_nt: TGTGCCAGCAGTGTTCTAGCGGGAGGTAGCGCAGATACGCAGTATTTT; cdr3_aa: CASSVLAGGSADTQYF
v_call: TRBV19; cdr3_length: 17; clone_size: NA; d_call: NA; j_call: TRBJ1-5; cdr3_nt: TGTGCCAGTAGTCGTCGTAGTTCCGATTATAGCAATCAGCCCCAGCATTTT; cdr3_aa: CASSRRSSDYSNQPQHF
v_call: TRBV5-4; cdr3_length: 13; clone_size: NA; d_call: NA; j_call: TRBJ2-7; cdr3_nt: TGTGCCAGCAGCCCGGGGTGGTCCTACGAGCAGTACTTC; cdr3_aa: CASSPGWSYEQYF
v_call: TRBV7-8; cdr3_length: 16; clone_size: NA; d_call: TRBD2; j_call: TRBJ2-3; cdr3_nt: TGTGCCAGCAGCCCGCGTCCTCTAGCGGGGGCAGGGTTAATTTATTTT; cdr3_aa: CASSPRPLAGAGLIYF
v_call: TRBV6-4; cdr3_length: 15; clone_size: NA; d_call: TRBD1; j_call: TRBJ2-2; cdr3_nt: TGTGCCAGCAGTAGGACAGGGCAACACACCGGGGAGCTGTTTTTT; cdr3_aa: CASSRTGQHTGELFF
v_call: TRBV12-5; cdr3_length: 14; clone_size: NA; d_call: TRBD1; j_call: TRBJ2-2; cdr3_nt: TGTGCTAGCACCGGGACAGGGGATAACGGGGAGCTGTTTTTT; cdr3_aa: CASTGTGDNGELFF
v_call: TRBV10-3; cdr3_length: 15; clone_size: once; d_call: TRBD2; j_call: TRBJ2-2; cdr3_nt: TGTGCCATCAGTGATCTAGCGGGAGGCACCGGGGAGCTGTTTTTT; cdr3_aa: CAISDLAGGTGELFF
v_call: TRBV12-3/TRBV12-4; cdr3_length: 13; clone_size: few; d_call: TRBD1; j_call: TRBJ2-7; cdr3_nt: TGTGCCAGCACAACAGGGGGATTGTATGAGCAGTACTTC; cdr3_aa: CASTTGGLYEQYF
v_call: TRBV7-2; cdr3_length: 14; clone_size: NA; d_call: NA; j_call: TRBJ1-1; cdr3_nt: TGTGCCAGCAGCTTTAATCGAGCGAACACTGAAGCTTTCTTT; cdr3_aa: CASSFNRANTEAFF
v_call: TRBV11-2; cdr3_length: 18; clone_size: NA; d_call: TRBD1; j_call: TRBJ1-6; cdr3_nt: TGTGCCAGCAGCAGGACAGGGGGTAACGCGTGGGGAGATTCACCCCTCCACTTT; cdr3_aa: CASSRTGGNAWGDSPLHF
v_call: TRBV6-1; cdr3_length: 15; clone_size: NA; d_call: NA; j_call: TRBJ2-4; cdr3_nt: TGTGCCAGCAGTGAAGCGCGGGGTGAGGAAAACATTCAGTACTTC; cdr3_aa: CASSEARGEENIQYF
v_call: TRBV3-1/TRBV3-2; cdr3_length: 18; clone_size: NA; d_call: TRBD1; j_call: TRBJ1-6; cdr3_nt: TGTGCCAGCAGCCAAGAACATCCGAAGACAGGGGTATTCGCACCCCTCCACTTT; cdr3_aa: CASSQEHPKTGVFAPLHF
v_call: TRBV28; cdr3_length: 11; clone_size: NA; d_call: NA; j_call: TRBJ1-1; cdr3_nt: TGTGCCAGCAGTTCGGGGGTGCGGGGTTTCTTT; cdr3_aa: CASSSGVRGFF
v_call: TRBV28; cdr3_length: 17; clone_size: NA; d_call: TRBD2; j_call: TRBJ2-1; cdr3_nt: TGTGCCAGCAAAACCCGGGGGGTACCGAGCTCCTACAATGAGCAGTTCTTC; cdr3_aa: CASKTRGVPSSYNEQFF
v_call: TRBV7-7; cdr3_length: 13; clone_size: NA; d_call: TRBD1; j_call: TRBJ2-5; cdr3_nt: TGTGCCAGCAGTCGGGACAGGGATGAGACCCAGTACTTC; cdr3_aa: CASSRDRDETQYF
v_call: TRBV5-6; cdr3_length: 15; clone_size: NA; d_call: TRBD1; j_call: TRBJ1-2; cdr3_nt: TGTGCCAGCAGCTTTTTTACAGGGGAGTTGCATGGCTACACCTTC; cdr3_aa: CASSFFTGELHGYTF
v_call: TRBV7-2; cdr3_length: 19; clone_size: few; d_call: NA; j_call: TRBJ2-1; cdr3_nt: TGTGCCAGCAGCCCGTCCTCGCCTTTCCGCTTCAGCTCCTACAATGAGCAGTTCTTC; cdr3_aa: CASSPSSPFRFSSYNEQFF
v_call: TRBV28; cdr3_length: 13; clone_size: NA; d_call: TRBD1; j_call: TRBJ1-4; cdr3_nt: TGTGCCAGCAGGGGGACAGGATATGGGGAACTGTTTTTT; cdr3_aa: CASRGTGYGELFF
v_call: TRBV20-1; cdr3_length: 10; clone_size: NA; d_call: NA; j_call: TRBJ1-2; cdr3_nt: TGCAGTGCTAGTGTCCGGGGCTACACCTTC; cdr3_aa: CSASVRGYTF
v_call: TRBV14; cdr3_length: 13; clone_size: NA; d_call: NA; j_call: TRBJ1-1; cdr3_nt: TGTGCCAGCAGCCCCGGTACTAACACTGAAGCTTTCTTT; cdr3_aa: CASSPGTNTEAFF
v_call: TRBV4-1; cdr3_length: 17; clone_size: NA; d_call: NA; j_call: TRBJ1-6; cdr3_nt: TGCGCCAGCAGCCAAGAGGGAGGGACGTTCCATAATTCACCCCTCCACTTT; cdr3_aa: CASSQEGGTFHNSPLHF
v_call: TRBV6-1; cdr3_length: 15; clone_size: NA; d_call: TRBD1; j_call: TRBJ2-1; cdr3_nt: TGTGCCAGCAGTGAACGGCCGACAGGGGGGGTTGAGCAGTTCTTC; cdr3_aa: CASSERPTGGVEQFF
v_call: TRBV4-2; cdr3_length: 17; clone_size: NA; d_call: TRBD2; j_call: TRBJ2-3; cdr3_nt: TGTGCCAGCAGCCAAGAGACTAGCGGGCCGAGCACAGATACGCAGTATTTT; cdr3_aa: CASSQETSGPSTDTQYF
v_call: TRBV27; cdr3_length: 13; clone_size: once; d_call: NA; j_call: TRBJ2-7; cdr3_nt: TGTGCCAGCAGTTTAACCGGGACCTACGAGCAGTACTTC; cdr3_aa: CASSLTGTYEQYF
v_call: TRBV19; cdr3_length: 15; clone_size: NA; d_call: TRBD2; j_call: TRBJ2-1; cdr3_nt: TGTGCCAGTAGTATCCGGACTAGCGGGTCCCATGAGCAGTTCTTC; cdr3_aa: CASSIRTSGSHEQFF
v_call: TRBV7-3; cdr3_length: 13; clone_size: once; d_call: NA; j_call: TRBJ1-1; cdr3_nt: TGTGCCAGCAGCTTAAAAGGGAGCACTGAAGCTTTCTTT; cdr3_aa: CASSLKGSTEAFF
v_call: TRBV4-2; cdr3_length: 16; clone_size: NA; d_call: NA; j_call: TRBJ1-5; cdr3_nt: TGTGCCAGCAGCCAAGCGGCGAACAGACAAAATCAGCCCCAGCATTTT; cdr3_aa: CASSQAANRQNQPQHF
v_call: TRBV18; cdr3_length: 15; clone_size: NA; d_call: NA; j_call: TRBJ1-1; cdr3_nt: TGTGCCAGCTCACGTGAAATAGGGGGTGAACCTGAAGCTTTCTTT; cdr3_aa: CASSREIGGEPEAFF
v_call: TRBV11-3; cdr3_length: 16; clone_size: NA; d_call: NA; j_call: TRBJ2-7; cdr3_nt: TGTGCCAGCAGCCCGGGGGTGGGGTCGGGCTCCTACGAGCAGTACTTC; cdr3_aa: CASSPGVGSGSYEQYF
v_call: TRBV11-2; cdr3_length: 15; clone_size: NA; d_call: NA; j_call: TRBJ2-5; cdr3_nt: TGTGCCAGCAGCCTGGAGGGCAGATATGGAGAGACCCAGTACTTC; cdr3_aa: CASSLEGRYGETQYF
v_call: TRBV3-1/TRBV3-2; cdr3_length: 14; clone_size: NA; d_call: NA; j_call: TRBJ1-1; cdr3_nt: TGTGCCAGCAGCCAAGGTCGGGGGACCACTGAAGCTTTCTTT; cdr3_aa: CASSQGRGTTEAFF
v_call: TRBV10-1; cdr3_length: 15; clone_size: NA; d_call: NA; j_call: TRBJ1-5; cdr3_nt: TGCGCCAGCAAAAACCACGGGGAAGGAAATCAGCCCCAGCATTTT; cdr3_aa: CASKNHGEGNQPQHF
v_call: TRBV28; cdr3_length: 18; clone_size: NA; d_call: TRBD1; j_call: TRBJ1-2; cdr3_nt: TGTGCCAGCAGTTCCCTGCGCGCGACAGGGGGTATGGGCTATGGCTACACCTTC; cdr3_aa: CASSSLRATGGMGYGYTF